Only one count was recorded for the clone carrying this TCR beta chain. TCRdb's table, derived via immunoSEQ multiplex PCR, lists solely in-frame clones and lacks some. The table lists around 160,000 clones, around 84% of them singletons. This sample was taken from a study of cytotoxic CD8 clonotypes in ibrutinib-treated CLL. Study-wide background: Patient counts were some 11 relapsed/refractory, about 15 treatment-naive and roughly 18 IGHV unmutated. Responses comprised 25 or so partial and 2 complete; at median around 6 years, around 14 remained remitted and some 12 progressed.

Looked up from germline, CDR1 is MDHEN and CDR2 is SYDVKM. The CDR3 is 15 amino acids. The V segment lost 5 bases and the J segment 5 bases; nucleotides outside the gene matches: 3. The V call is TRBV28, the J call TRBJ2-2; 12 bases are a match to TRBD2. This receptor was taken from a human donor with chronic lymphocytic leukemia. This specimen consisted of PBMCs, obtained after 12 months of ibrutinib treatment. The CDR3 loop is CASSRTSGITGELFF. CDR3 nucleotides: TGTGCCAGCAGTCGGACTAGCGGGATAACCGGGGAGCTGTTTTTT. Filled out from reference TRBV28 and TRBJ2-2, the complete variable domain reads DVKVTQSSRYLVKRTGEKVFLECVQDMDHENMFWYRQDPGLGLRLIYFSYDVKMKEKGDIPEGYSVSREKKERFSLILESASTNQTSMYLCASSRTSGITGELFFGEGSRLTVL.